The present entry profiles one TCR beta chain with its context. CDR3 length equals 13 residues. V was trimmed by 2 bases and J by 8 bases, leaving 12 bases between them. This record belongs to a study of blood T cell repertoires in COVID-19. Study background: Sites in the United States, Italy and Spain provided acute and convalescent COVID-19 samples. PBMCs, B-cell-depleted T cells, or T cells were the source of the cDNA or gDNA that made up the material.

As processed by the authors: Estimation of nucleated cell counts was performed using reference gene primer amplification. Libraries were prepared by immunoSEQ multiplex PCR; TCRdb keeps only in-frame clonotypes and omits some of them. D and trimming were read from the DNA, whereas the V and J calls and clone size are those reported in that table. The sample has some 150,000 clones, 65% to 80% seen once. The specimen sequenced was peripheral blood. V gene TRBV12-3 or TRBV12-4 combines with J gene TRBJ1-1; D is unclear. This TCR derives from a man in his 60s with acute or convalescent COVID-19. The CDR3 DNA follows: TGTGCCAGCAGTTTACGGGTTGGGTTAGAAGCTTTCTTT. Translation: CASSLRVGLEAFF.